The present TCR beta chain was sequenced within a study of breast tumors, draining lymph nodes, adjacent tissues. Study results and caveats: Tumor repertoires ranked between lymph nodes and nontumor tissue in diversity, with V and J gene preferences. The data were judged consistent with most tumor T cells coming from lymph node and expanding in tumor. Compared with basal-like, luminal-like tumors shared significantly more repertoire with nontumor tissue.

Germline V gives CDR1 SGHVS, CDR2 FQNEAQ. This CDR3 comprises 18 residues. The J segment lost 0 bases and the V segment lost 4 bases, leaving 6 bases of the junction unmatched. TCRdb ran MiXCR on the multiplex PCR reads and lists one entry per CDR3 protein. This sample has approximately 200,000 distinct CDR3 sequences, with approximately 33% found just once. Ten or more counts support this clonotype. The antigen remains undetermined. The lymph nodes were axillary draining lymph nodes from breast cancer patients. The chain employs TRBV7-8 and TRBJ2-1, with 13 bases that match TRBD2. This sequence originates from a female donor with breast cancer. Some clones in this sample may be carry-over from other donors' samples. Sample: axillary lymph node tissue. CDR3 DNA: TGTGCCAGCAGCTGGGGACTAGCGGGGCCCAGCTCCTACAATGAGCAGTTCTTC. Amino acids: CASSWGLAGPSSYNEQFF. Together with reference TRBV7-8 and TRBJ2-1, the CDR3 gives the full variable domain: GAGVSQSPRYKVAKRGQDVALRCDPISGHVSLFWYQQALGQGPEFLTYFQNEAQLDKSGLPSDRFFAERPEGSVSTLKIQRTQQEDSAVYLCASSWGLAGPSSYNEQFFGPGTRLTVL.